The rows below give T cell receptor beta chains drawn from one sample of a study of cytomegalovirus exposure and HLA in healthy donors. Assay: immunoSEQ multiplex PCR; the TCRdb copy retains only in-frame clones and omits some. Of about 150,000 clones listed, around 68% are singletons. The specimen sequenced was PBMCs. These receptors came from a man aged 30 to 39 in good health and CMV-seronegative. Both conserved end residues are part of each CDR3. A D gene is named only where the DNA matches it firmly. Size is omitted from some rows. Given values are once, few, many or a class for expanded clones.

j_gene | abundance | v_gene | d_gene | CDR3nt | CDR3aa
TRBJ1-3 | few | TRBV6-1 | . | TGTGCCAGCAGTGAAGAGGGGGTCTACTCTGGAAACACCATATATTTT | CASSEEGVYSGNTIYF
TRBJ2-3 | . | TRBV14 | . | TGTGCCAGCAGCCACCCCTTTGATACGCAGTATTTT | CASSHPFDTQYF
TRBJ1-4 | . | TRBV6-1 | . | TGTGCCAGCAGTGAAACAGGGACCTATAATGAAAAACTGTTTTTT | CASSETGTYNEKLFF
TRBJ1-1 | . | TRBV20-1 | . | TGCAGTGCCAGGCTTAACACTGAAGCTTTCTTT | CSARLNTEAFF
TRBJ2-3 | . | TRBV7-8 | . | TGTGCCAGCACCGACTATTCAGATACGCAGTATTTT | CASTDYSDTQYF
TRBJ1-2 | medium-sized | TRBV30 | . | TGTGCCTGGAGTCGGAGGGAAGCTAACTATGGCTACACCTTC | CAWSRREANYGYTF
TRBJ1-6 | . | TRBV30 | . | TGTGCCTGGGCCCTCGATGGGGCCCCCTCCTATAATTCACCCCTCCACTTT | CAWALDGAPSYNSPLHF
TRBJ2-5 | . | TRBV27 | . | TGTGCCAGCAGTTTGACAGGGAGGGAGACCCAGTACTTC | CASSLTGRETQYF
TRBJ1-2 | . | TRBV30 | . | TGTGCCTGCCTCAGGGCGAGCTCTTATGGCTACACCTTC | CACLRASSYGYTF
TRBJ2-1 | . | TRBV29-1 | . | TGCAGCGTTGAGTTCCGGGACACGGACGGTGAGCAGTTCTTC | CSVEFRDTDGEQFF
TRBJ2-3 | . | TRBV18 | . | TGTGCCAGCTCACCCCTGGGGCAGGGATCGAGCACAGATACGCAGTATTTT | CASSPLGQGSSTDTQYF
TRBJ2-7 | . | TRBV7-2 | . | TGTGCCAGCAGCTTAGCACAGGAAAGCTCCTACGAGCAGTACTTC | CASSLAQESSYEQYF
TRBJ2-1 | . | TRBV29-1 | TRBD1 | TGCAGCGTCCTCTTCGGACAGGGTGTTGACAATGAGCAGTTCTTC | CSVLFGQGVDNEQFF
TRBJ1-3 | once | TRBV6-5 | . | TGTGCCAGCGTACAGGTTCCCCCTGGAAACACCATATATTTT | CASVQVPPGNTIYF
TRBJ2-1 | . | TRBV5-1 | TRBD1 | TGCGCCAGCAGCCCATTCCCCGGGACAGGGGGCCAAAATGAGCAGTTCTTC | CASSPFPGTGGQNEQFF
TRBJ2-5 | . | TRBV4-3 | . | TGCGCCAGCAGCCCGGGACATAAAGAGACCCAGTACTTC | CASSPGHKETQYF
TRBJ2-7 | once | TRBV28 | . | TGTGCTACCACGGGGGAACCGTACGAGCAGTACTTC | CATTGEPYEQYF
TRBJ2-7 | once | TRBV2 | . | TGTGCCAGCAGTATAGACAGGCGCCCTACCGACGAGCAGTACTTC | CASSIDRRPTDEQYF
TRBJ1-1 | . | TRBV30 | . | TGTGCCTGGAGTTTTACAGGGAGGGCAGCTTTCTTT | CAWSFTGRAAFF
TRBJ2-7 | . | TRBV10-1 | TRBD1 | TGCGCCAGCAGCTTAGGACAGGGTGCATCGGGAGAGCAGTACTTC | CASSLGQGASGEQYF
TRBJ2-5 | . | TRBV9 | . | TGTGCCAGCGCACAGGGCAACCAAGAGACCCAGTACTTC | CASAQGNQETQYF
TRBJ1-1 | . | TRBV28 | TRBD1 | TGTGCCAGCAGTGGACAGGGGTCTTACACTGAAGCTTTCTTT | CASSGQGSYTEAFF
TRBJ2-3 | . | TRBV5-1 | . | TGCGCCAGCAGCATACCTGCCCACGAGGCAGATACGCAGTATTTT | CASSIPAHEADTQYF
TRBJ1-6 | . | TRBV6-5 | TRBD1 | TGTGCCAGCGCAGACAGGGTCCATAATTCACCCCTCCACTTT | CASADRVHNSPLHF
TRBJ2-1 | . | TRBV7-2 | TRBD2 | TGTGCCAGCAGCTTAGGGTTAGCGGGGGGGCGATATGAGCAGTTCTTC | CASSLGLAGGRYEQFF
TRBJ2-1 | . | TRBV5-1 | TRBD1 | TGCGCCAGCAGCTTAGGTAGGGGACAGACCTACAATGAGCAGTTCTTC | CASSLGRGQTYNEQFF
TRBJ2-7 | . | TRBV18 | . | TGTGCCAGCTCACCCGGGTCGTTGTACGAGCAGTACTTC | CASSPGSLYEQYF
TRBJ2-2 | . | TRBV7-2 | TRBD2 | TGTGCCAGCAGCTTTACGAGCGGGGGCGCGGGGGAGCTGTTTTTT | CASSFTSGGAGELFF
TRBJ2-5 | . | TRBV27 | TRBD2 | TGTGCCAGCAGTAGACTAGCTGCAATCGGGGAGACCCAGTACTTC | CASSRLAAIGETQYF
TRBJ2-1 | . | TRBV5-6 | . | TGTGCCAGCAGCCCGTCCCGGGGGGCGGGGTTCTTC | CASSPSRGAGFF
TRBJ2-2 | . | TRBV10-3 | TRBD2 | TGTGCCATCAGTGCCGGGGGGTCGACCGGGGAGCTGTTTTTT | CAISAGGSTGELFF
TRBJ1-1 | . | TRBV6-5 | TRBD1 | TGTGCCAGCAGTTACAGAGGGGGCGCGGAAGCTTTCTTT | CASSYRGGAEAFF
TRBJ2-2 | . | TRBV5-6 | . | TGTGCCAGCAGCTTGGAGACAGGGAGGACCGGGGAGCTGTTTTTT | CASSLETGRTGELFF
TRBJ1-2 | . | TRBV7-2 | . | TGTGCCAGCAGCTTAGATCCCGGACAGAGCCAAAACTATGGCTACACCTTC | CASSLDPGQSQNYGYTF
TRBJ1-6 | . | TRBV6-1 | . | TGTGCCAGCACTACAGGGTCCAGGGTGATTTCATCCCTCCACTTT | CASTTGSRVISSLHF
TRBJ1-4 | few | TRBV30 | TRBD1 | TGTGCCTGGAGTCAACAGGGGGCAGGTGAAAAACTGTTTTTT | CAWSQQGAGEKLFF
TRBJ2-3 | . | TRBV11-3 | . | TGTGCCAGCAGCTTACTGGGGGCGCCAATAGATACGCAGTATTTT | CASSLLGAPIDTQYF
TRBJ2-3 | once | TRBV10-3 | . | TGTGCCATCAGTGAACTCAGGGGAGATACGCAGTATTTT | CAISELRGDTQYF
TRBJ1-2 | . | TRBV28 | . | TGTGCCAGCAGTCGGACAGTCTATGGCTACACCTTC | CASSRTVYGYTF
TRBJ2-7 | . | TRBV7-6 | TRBD1 | TGTGCCAGCAGCCGGGACAGGTGGCGCGAGCAGTACTTC | CASSRDRWREQYF
TRBJ2-5 | . | TRBV9 | . | TGTGCCAGCAGCGTAGTGGGGGGGGCTGGGGGAGAGACCCAGTACTTC | CASSVVGGAGGETQYF
TRBJ2-1 | . | TRBV7-9 | TRBD1 | TGTGCCAGCACGGACAGGGGGGGGCCCTACAATGAGCAGTTCTTC | CASTDRGGPYNEQFF
TRBJ1-6 | . | TRBV27 | . | TGTGCCAGCAGTACCCAGGGCTTCGTAGTGCCCCTCAACTTT | CASSTQGFVVPLNF
TRBJ2-2 | . | TRBV7-2 | . | TGTGCCAGCAGCGGGGGACTTTACACCGGGGAGCTGTTTTTT | CASSGGLYTGELFF
TRBJ1-2 | . | TRBV29-1 | TRBD1 | TGCAGCGTTTCCGATATGACAGGGAACTATGGCTACCCCTTC | CSVSDMTGNYGYPF
TRBJ1-1 | few | TRBV2 | TRBD1 | TGTGCCAGCAGTGTTGGGGGACAGGGACGACCGAACACTGAAGCTTTCTTT | CASSVGGQGRPNTEAFF
TRBJ2-1 | . | TRBV5-1 | TRBD1 | TGCGCCAGCAGCTTAAACCCGGGACAGGTTTACAATGAGCAGTTCTTC | CASSLNPGQVYNEQFF
TRBJ2-2 | . | TRBV28 | . | TGTGCCATCGACGGGAGATCGAACACCGGGGAGCTGTTTTTT | CAIDGRSNTGELFF
TRBJ2-7 | few | TRBV7-7 | TRBD1 | TGTGCCAGCAGCAGGGGACAGGGGATTGGCTACGAGCAGTACTTC | CASSRGQGIGYEQYF
TRBJ2-2 | . | TRBV5-1 | . | TGCGCCAGCAGCTTGGTATCAGGGGTCGGGACCGGGGAGCTGTTTTTT | CASSLVSGVGTGELFF
TRBJ1-2 | . | TRBV19 | TRBD1 | TGTGCCAGTAGTATTGCACAGGGGTCTGGCTACACCTTC | CASSIAQGSGYTF